This T cell receptor beta chain derives from a study of control samples from healthy donors and cancer patients. Repertoires were generated with immunoSEQ multiplex PCR, while TCRdb's copy carries only in-frame clones and drops some. The sample comprises approximately 170,000 clones, 91% of which are singletons, and approximately 1.4% rests with the top ten. Germline CDR1 and CDR2: SEHNR and FQNEAQ (reference sequence). The CDR3 length is 14 residues. Trimming stripped 1 base from V and 4 bases from J, with 10 bases between. The TCR originated in a woman younger than 45 in good health. Source material: blood. This rearrangement joins TRBV7-9 to TRBJ1-2, with a possible D match to TRBD1 (5 bases). The CDR3 here is CASSLGGAGYGYTF. The CDR3 DNA follows: TGTGCCAGCAGCTTAGGCGGGGCGGGCTATGGCTACACCTTC.